The present entry profiles one T cell receptor (beta chain) with its context. This specimen belongs to a study of shared clonotypes between healthy human individuals. The table came from immunoSEQ multiplex PCR; TCRdb's copy has only in-frame clones and leaves some out. The data hold over 2 million clones, with under 95% observed a single time. The sequence came from a man aged 18 to 29 in good health. Some clones in this sample may be carry-over from other donors' samples. The sample taken for sequencing was naive CD4+ T cells from PBMCs. Subset denoted: CD45RA+ positively selected.

Here the CDR3 reads CASSSTSGSDTQYF. The CDR3 nucleotides are TGTGCCAGCAGTTCGACTAGCGGGAGTGATACGCAGTATTTT. The chain links TRBV6-1 to TRBJ2-3; 12 positions agree with TRBD2. V shed 5 bases and J 6 bases; nucleotides not matched to a gene: 3. In germline, CDR1 is MNHNS, CDR2 SASEGT. This CDR3 has 14 amino acids.